These 5 T cell receptor beta chains share one sample of origin, sequenced in a study of T cell responses to AZD1222 COVID-19 vaccine. TCRdb's table, derived via immunoSEQ multiplex PCR, lists solely in-frame clones and lacks some. The data show 120,000 or so clones, roughly nine tenths seen once. The sample was peripheral blood, taken on day 0 of AZD1222 vaccination. All receptors come from an adult in good health.

This rearrangement joins TRBV28 to TRBJ2-7; D gene unclear. Germline V gene sequence: CDR1 MDHEN, CDR2 SYDVKM. V lost 3 bases, J lost 7 bases, and 13 bases lay in between. This CDR3 spans 13 amino acids. CDR3 nucleotide sequence: TGTGCCAGCAGTTTGCCTACCTCAAGGGAGCAGTACTTC. Residues: CASSLPTSREQYF.

V gene TRBV5-1 combines with J gene TRBJ2-7; TRBD2 matches 8 bases. The CDR3 loop spans 15 amino acids. J lost 7 bases, V lost 4 bases, and 13 bases had no gene match. CDR1 is SGHRS and CDR2 is YFSETQ in the germline V gene. The CDR3 DNA sequence: TGCGCCAGCAGCCCCGACAGCGGGAGATGGGGAGAGCAGTACTTC. Its protein product is CASSPDSGRWGEQYF.

The V and J genes are TRBV2 and TRBJ2-7; D might be TRBD1 or TRBD2, each matching 5 bases. The germline V and J ends were trimmed by 11 bases and 1 base, with 18 bases remaining between them. Germline V gene data show CDR1 as SNHLY and CDR2 as FYNNEI. This CDR3 contains 14 residues. CDR3 loop: CAFQRDLSSYEQYF. Written as DNA, the CDR3 is TGTGCCTTCCAGAGGGACCTCTCATCCTACGAGCAGTACTTC.

The chain recombines TRBV7-2 with TRBJ2-3; no reliable D call. V lost 4 bases and J lost 7, with 9 bases in between. Germline V gene lookup returns CDR1 SGHTA and CDR2 FQGNSA. There are 12 residues in the CDR3. The CDR3 sequence is CASSSSDHTQYF. DNA for the CDR3: TGTGCCAGCAGCTCCAGCGATCATACGCAGTATTTT.

J is TRBJ2-2 and V is TRBV15, with D uncertain. The CDR3 spans 14 residues. V dropped 1 base and J dropped 2 bases, with 5 bases sitting between them. Germline V CDR1 and CDR2: LNHNV, YYDKDF (reference sequence). The CDR3 here is CATSRVRNTGELFF. The CDR3 nucleotides are TGTGCCACCAGCAGAGTTAGAAACACCGGGGAGCTGTTTTTT.